The TCR beta chain under discussion was sequenced for a study of metastatic and nonmetastatic thyroid tumors. The overall study: Comparison of repertoires was carried out across blood and tumor or nodule tissue from malignant and benign thyroid patients.

No treatment of any kind had been given to any patient before thyroid surgery. Per the germline V gene, CDR1 is SGHAT and CDR2 is FQNNGV. This CDR3 comprises 14 residues. Trimming cost V 6 bases and J 3 bases, with 15 bases left between them. TCRdb reanalyzed the PCR reads via MiXCR. The table has about 6,100 clones, approximately 31% seen once. This clone was seen ten or more times. Its specificity is unknown. Notes on the study in general: A significant increase in TCR beta diversity was reportedly seen in malignant thyroid tumors relative to benign nodules, in blood and tumor.

V usage is TRBV11-2 and J usage is TRBJ2-7, with a possible D match to TRBD1 (8 bases). The specimen was adjacent normal tissue. This clonotype originated in a male donor with papillary thyroid cancer or a benign thyroid nodule (not recorded which). Some clones in this sample may be carry-over from other donors' samples. As DNA, the CDR3 is TGTGCCAGCAGTACAACAGGGGGGGGCTACGAGCAGTACTTC. This gives the protein CASSTTGGGYEQYF.